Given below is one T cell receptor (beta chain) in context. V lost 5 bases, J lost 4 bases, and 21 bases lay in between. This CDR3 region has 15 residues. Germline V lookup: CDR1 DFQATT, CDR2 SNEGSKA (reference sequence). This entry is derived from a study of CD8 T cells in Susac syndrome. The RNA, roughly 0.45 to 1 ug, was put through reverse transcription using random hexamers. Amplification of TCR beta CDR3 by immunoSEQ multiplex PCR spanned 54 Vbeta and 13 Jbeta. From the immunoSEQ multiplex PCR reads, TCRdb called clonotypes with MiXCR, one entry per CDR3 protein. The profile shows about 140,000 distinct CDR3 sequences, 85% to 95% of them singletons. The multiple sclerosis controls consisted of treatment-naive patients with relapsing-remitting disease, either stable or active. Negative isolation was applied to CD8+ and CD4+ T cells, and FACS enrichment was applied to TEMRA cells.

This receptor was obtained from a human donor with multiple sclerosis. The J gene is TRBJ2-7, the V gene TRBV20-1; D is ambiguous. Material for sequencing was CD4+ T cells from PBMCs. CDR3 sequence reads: CSARTDQRSLYEQYF. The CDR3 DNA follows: TGCAGTGCTCGAACAGATCAGAGGTCCCTTTACGAGCAGTACTTC.